The 5 T cell receptor beta chains below all came from one sample that was sequenced in a study of blood T cell repertoires in COVID-19. The assay was immunoSEQ multiplex PCR, and TCRdb's table has in-frame clones only and misses some. The table records some 350,000 clones, around 87% of them present only once. Sequenced sample: peripheral blood. The receptors here all came from a man younger than 35 with active or convalescent COVID-19.

The chain couples TRBV15 to TRBJ1-3, with D tentatively TRBD1 (6 bases). This CDR3 has 17 amino acids. Germline V gene sequence: CDR1 LNHNV, CDR2 YYDKDF (reference sequence). Deletions cut 5 bases from V and 4 bases from J, with 21 bases between. The CDR3 sequence is CATSAFLGAIEGNTIYF. The CDR3 nucleotides are TGTGCCACCAGCGCATTCTTGGGGGCGATTGAAGGAAACACCATATATTTT.

The chain joins TRBV15 to TRBJ2-2; perhaps TRBD2 as D (7 bases). V lost 0 bases and J 6 bases, leaving 11 bases between the germline ends. Germline V gives CDR1 LNHNV, CDR2 YYDKDF (reference sequence). The CDR3 runs to 15 residues. DNA of the CDR3: TGTGCCACCAGCAGAGAAGCCGGGGGGCCCGGGGAGCTGTTTTTT. Translated: CATSREAGGPGELFF.

V gene TRBV18 combines with J gene TRBJ2-2; 7 nucleotides match TRBD1. The CDR3 loop spans 17 amino acids. V lost 6 bases and J lost 6; bases outside the gene matches: 16. Per germline, CDR1 KGHSH and CDR2 LQKENI. CDR3 bases: TGTGCCAGCTCTATTTTAGGCGACAGGGTCCTCGCCGGGGAGCTGTTTTTT. This codes for CASSILGDRVLAGELFF.

With respect to this clone: The junction and the germline gene differ at one end; a read error may be behind it. V usage is TRBV7-9 and J usage is TRBJ2-3; the match to TRBD2 covers 8 bases. CDR3 length: 14 amino acids. Germline CDR1 is SEHNR and CDR2 is FQNEAQ (reference sequence). The CDR3 bases are TGTGCCAGCAGCCTAGCGGGCCACACAGATACGCAGTATTTT. Encoded protein: CASSLAGHTDTQYF.

The chain employs TRBV7-9 and TRBJ2-3; D is possibly TRBD2 (6 bases). Germline lookup yields CDR1 SEHNR and CDR2 FQNEAQ (reference sequence). The length of the CDR3 is 15 residues. Trimming took 4 bases from V and 1 from J, leaving 12 bases between them. The CDR3 sequence: CASSSLTGGTDTQYF. CDR3 nucleotide sequence: TGTGCCAGCAGCTCCTTAACGGGAGGCACAGATACGCAGTATTTT. Together with reference TRBV7-9 and TRBJ2-3, the CDR3 gives the full variable domain: DTGVSQNPRHKITKRGQNVTFRCDPISEHNRLYWYRQTLGQGPEFLTYFQNEAQLEKSRLLSDRFSAERPKGSFSTLEIQRTEQGDSAMYLCASSSLTGGTDTQYFGPGTRLTVL.